This T cell receptor beta chain comes out of a study of T cells in Graves' hyperthyroidism and ophthalmopathy. V dropped 8 bases and J dropped 0 bases, with 14 bases sitting between them. Per the germline V gene, CDR1 is WSHSY and CDR2 is SAAADI. The CDR3 has 15 amino acids. TCR beta CDR3 regions were amplified from RNA transcripts. The HTBI primer set drove a first-round RT-PCR of the TCR CDR3. Via MiXCR, TCRdb re-called the multiplex PCR reads, giving one row per CDR3 protein. The sample carries about 700,000 distinct CDR3 sequences, approximately 15% recorded once. Sequencing input: blood. This chain connects TRBV10-2 to TRBJ2-1; possible D gene TRBD2, 6 bases. The clonotype originates from a woman between 18 and 30 years old with Graves' hyperthyroidism. In DNA form, the CDR3 reads TGCGCCAGCGGGGCGGGATGGAGCTCCTACAATGAGCAGTTCTTC. Translation: CASGAGWSSYNEQFF.